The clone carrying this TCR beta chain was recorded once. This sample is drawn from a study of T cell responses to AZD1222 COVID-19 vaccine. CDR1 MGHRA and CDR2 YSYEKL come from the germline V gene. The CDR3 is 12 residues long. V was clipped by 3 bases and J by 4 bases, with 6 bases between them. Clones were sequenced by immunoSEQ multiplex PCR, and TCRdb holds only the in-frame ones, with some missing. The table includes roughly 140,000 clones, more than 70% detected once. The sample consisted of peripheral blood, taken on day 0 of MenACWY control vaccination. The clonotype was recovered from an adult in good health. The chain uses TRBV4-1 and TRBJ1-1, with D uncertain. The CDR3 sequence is CASSHLGTEAFF. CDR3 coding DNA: TGCGCCAGCAGCCACCTGGGCACTGAAGCTTTCTTT.